This entry lists 3 T cell receptor beta chains sequenced from one sample in a study of T cells after yellow fever vaccination. TCRdb processed the 5' RACE reads anew with MiXCR; each CDR3 protein has one entry. Among some 320,000 distinct CDR3 sequences listed, about 4.5% were seen once. The sample here was PBMCs, taken 15 days after the yellow fever booster vaccination. These receptor sequences come from a man between 18 and 35 years old who received the YFV17D yellow fever vaccine.

This clonotype was found many times. Here the CDR3 DNA reads TGTGCCTGGAGTGTAAATCGCATTCAGTACTTC. This encodes CAWSVNRIQYF. The rearrangement uses TRBV30 and TRBJ2-4; D is undetermined. V gave up 0 bases and J gave up 9 bases, with 6 bases separating them. CDR1 is GTSNPN, CDR2 SVGIG, per germline (reference sequence). This CDR3 spans 11 amino acids. Filled out from reference TRBV30 and TRBJ2-4, the complete variable domain reads SQTIHQWPATLVQPVGSPLSLECTVEGTSNPNLYWYRQAAGRGLQLLFYSVGIGQISSEVPQNLSASRPQDRQFILSSKKLLLSDSGFYLCAWSVNRIQYFGAGTRLSVL.

This clonotype was observed many times. The J gene is TRBJ2-2, the V gene TRBV5-1; 8 bases agree with TRBD1. J was trimmed by 5 bases and V by 0 bases; bases with no gene match: 9. Germline V CDR1 and CDR2: SGHRS, YFSETQ. The CDR3 consists of 17 residues. The chain's CDR3 is CASSLARTGWRTGELFF. The CDR3 DNA follows: TGCGCCAGCAGCTTGGCCAGGACAGGGTGGAGAACCGGGGAGCTGTTTTTT.

V gene TRBV12-3 or TRBV12-4 combines with J gene TRBJ1-5, with TRBD1 matching over 8 bases. The V segment lost 6 bases and the J segment 1 base; nucleotides outside the gene matches: 14. This CDR3 contains 18 residues. The CDR3 spells CASSPQEDRAESNQPQHF. The CDR3 coding sequence is TGTGCCAGCAGCCCCCAAGAGGACAGGGCCGAAAGCAATCAGCCCCAGCATTTT.